One sample yielded the 11 T cell receptor beta chains listed below, sequenced in a study of shared clonotypes between healthy human individuals. Positive CCR7 selection of CD45RO-negative cells yielded the naive CD8 cells, and terminally differentiated effector memory CD45RA+ cells were excluded. The assay was immunoSEQ multiplex PCR, and TCRdb's table has in-frame clones only and misses some. The sample holds around 1.9 million clones; 85% to 95% are singletons and the top ten take around 1.7%. The sequenced material came from naive CD8+ T cells from PBMCs. The receptors were sampled from a man younger than 35 in good health. Some clones in this sample may be carry-over from other donors' samples.

The chain links TRBV28 to TRBJ1-5, with a possible D match to TRBD1 (5 bases). CDR1 MDHEN and CDR2 SYDVKM come from the germline V gene. Trimming took 5 bases from V and 6 from J, leaving 17 bases between them. The CDR3 sequence is 15 residues long. The CDR3 coding sequence is TGTGCCAGCAGTCCATCAGGGTACTCCGGTCAGCCCCAGCATTTT. Its protein product is CASSPSGYSGQPQHF.

The rearrangement links TRBV27 to TRBJ1-4; 8 positions match TRBD1. Germline loops: CDR1 MNHEY, CDR2 SMNVEV (reference sequence). This CDR3 spans 14 amino acids. Trimming cost V 2 bases and J 8 bases; bases outside gene matches: 4. The CDR3 nucleotides are TGTGCCAGCAGTTTAAGGACAGGGTACGAAAAACTGTTTTTT. Its protein is CASSLRTGYEKLFF.

The rearrangement links TRBV9 to TRBJ2-1; 10 bases fit TRBD2. The germline gives CDR1 SGDLS, CDR2 YYNGEE. The CDR3 loop spans 15 amino acids. The V segment lost 3 bases and the J segment 7 bases; nucleotides outside the gene matches: 7. CDR3 in amino acids: CASSGAGGPSNEQFF. The CDR3 coding sequence is TGTGCCAGCAGCGGAGCGGGAGGGCCCAGTAATGAGCAGTTCTTC. Variable domain in full (rest from reference TRBV9 and TRBJ2-1): DSGVTQTPKHLITATGQRVTLRCSPRSGDLSVYWYQQSLDQGLQFLIQYYNGEERAKGNILERFSAQQFPDLHSELNLSSLELGDSALYFCASSGAGGPSNEQFFGPGTRLTVL.

This clone was seen a handful of times. This rearrangement joins TRBV7-6 to TRBJ1-5; no firm D call. The CDR3 consists of 12 residues. V gave up 5 bases and J gave up 3 bases, with 5 bases separating them. Germline V CDR1 and CDR2: SGHVS, FNYEAQ. The CDR3 DNA reads as TGTGCCAGCAGCAACATCAATCAGCCCCAGCATTTT. It encodes CASSNINQPQHF.

This chain uses TRBV5-1 with TRBJ2-2; 10 nucleotides line up with TRBD1. The CDR3 sequence is 17 residues long. CDR1 is SGHRS and CDR2 is YFSETQ in the germline V gene. The ends lost 0 bases at V and 6 bases at J; junction bases unmatched: 8. The CDR3 is CASSLEPQDRGSGELFF. Here the CDR3 DNA reads TGCGCCAGCAGCTTGGAACCGCAGGACAGGGGGTCCGGGGAGCTGTTTTTT.

This rearrangement joins TRBV11-1 to TRBJ1-2; no firm D call. CDR1 and CDR2 from the germline V gene are SGHAT and FQDESV (reference sequence). V dropped 4 bases and J dropped 5 bases, with 11 bases sitting between them. The CDR3 loop spans 13 amino acids. The CDR3, as DNA: TGTGCCAGCAGCTCGCAGGACGGGTATGGCTACACCTTC. Protein product: CASSSQDGYGYTF.

The V and J genes are TRBV28 and TRBJ1-4, with D unclear. V was cut by 5 bases and J by 3 bases, with 16 bases left in between. This CDR3 spans 16 amino acids. Per germline, CDR1 MDHEN and CDR2 SYDVKM. This CDR3 is CASSREAPRPNEKLFF. As DNA, the CDR3 is TGTGCCAGCAGTCGCGAGGCCCCGAGGCCTAATGAAAAACTGTTTTTT.

The chain employs TRBV2 and TRBJ1-2; D ambiguous. From germline, CDR1 is SNHLY and CDR2 FYNNEI. The CDR3 is 16 amino acids. Trimming cost V 3 bases and J 1 base, with 15 bases left between them. CDR3 sequence reads: CASSESKRMDNYGYTF. CDR3 bases: TGTGCCAGCAGTGAGAGTAAACGGATGGATAACTATGGCTACACCTTC.

This chain uses TRBV9 with TRBJ2-7; D gene ambiguous. Trimming shortened V by 4 bases and J by 0 bases, and 8 bases separated the two germline ends. This CDR3 contains 13 residues. CDR1 and CDR2 (germline): SGDLS, YYNGEE. CDR3 in amino acids: CASSLSSSYEQYF. The CDR3 nucleotides read TGTGCCAGCAGCTTATCCAGCTCCTACGAGCAGTACTTC.

In regard to this clone: Germline is not matched at one junction end, which may reflect a read error. The V call is TRBV29-1, the J call TRBJ2-5; D ambiguous. Per the germline V gene, CDR1 is SQVTM and CDR2 is ANQGSEA. This CDR3 spans 8 amino acids. CDR3 protein: CSVNGGDF. The CDR3 nucleotides read TGCAGCGTAAACGGTGGCGACTTC.

This chain links TRBV2 with TRBJ2-7; D is ambiguous. V was pared by 8 bases and J by 4 bases, with 12 bases between. Germline CDR1 is SNHLY and CDR2 is FYNNEI. The CDR3 spans 12 residues. The CDR3: CASEAGDYEQYF. The CDR3 DNA reads as TGTGCCAGCGAGGCAGGAGATTACGAGCAGTACTTC.